Below are 26 T cell receptor beta chains sequenced from a single sample in a study of CD8+CD57+ T cells in acquired aplastic anemia. CD8+CD57+ cell expansion, shown by flow cytometry, had occurred in the patients selected for sequencing. Genomic DNA, serving as template, underwent TCR beta VDJ and CDR3 profiling. TCRdb reprocessed the reads via MiXCR and lists one record per CDR3 protein. This sample yields under 500,000 distinct CDR3 sequences, of which approximately 33% are seen a single time; around 0.82% belongs to the top ten. Sequencing input: sorted CD4+, CD8+, or CD8+CD57+ T cells (not recorded which) from PBMCs. The origin of the receptors is a human donor with aplastic anemia.

The CDR3: CASARETEIPYEQYF. The CDR3 nucleotides are TGTGCCAGCGCTCGGGAGACGGAGATTCCCTACGAGCAGTACTTC. The chain is built from TRBV6-1 and TRBJ2-7; perhaps TRBD2 as D (6 bases). Germline lookup yields CDR1 MNHNS and CDR2 SASEGT. V lost 8 bases to trimming and J lost 2 bases, with 19 bases between them. The CDR3 length is 15 residues.

This clonotype showed up many times. The CDR3 here is CASSPGQGQGEQYF. The DNA for the CDR3 is TGCGCCAGCAGCCCCGGACAGGGACAAGGCGAGCAGTACTTC. This chain uses TRBV5-1 with TRBJ2-7; TRBD1 matches 8 bases. V shed 4 bases, J shed 6 bases, and the junction held 9 bases outside the gene matches. The CDR3 covers 14 residues. CDR1 and CDR2 from the germline V gene are SGHRS and YFSETQ.

The V and J genes are TRBV6-1 and TRBJ2-1; a weak D match, TRBD2 (5 bases). Germline CDR1 reads MNHNS; CDR2 reads SASEGT. The V gene lost 2 bases and the J gene lost 8 bases, with 16 bases spanning the gap. The CDR3 runs to 15 residues. CDR3 nucleotide sequence: TGTGCCAGCAGTGAAATAGCACTAGATTCGGATGAGCAGTTCTTC. Translating it yields CASSEIALDSDEQFF.

This clonotype has a handful of counts. A much larger clone lies a single base off, so this may be a read error. Given the absence of the conserved phenylalanine or tryptophan at the CDR3 end, a read error is likely. The V gene is TRBV20-1, the J gene TRBJ1-1; D is uncertain. V lost 1 base to trimming and J lost 3 bases, with 6 bases between them. The CDR3 spans 12 residues. Per the germline V gene, CDR1 is DFQATT and CDR2 is SNEGSKA (reference sequence). CDR3 sequence (DNA): TGCAGTGCTAGAGTCAGCGACACTGAAGCTTTCCTT. It yields the protein CSARVSDTEAFL.

This sequence joins TRBV6-2 or TRBV6-3 and TRBJ2-1; D ambiguous. The CDR3 is 12 amino acids. The germline gives CDR1 MNHEY, CDR2 SVGEGT. Trimming took off 6 bases at V and 6 bases at J, with 9 bases between the two ends. CDR3 region: CASSNLGNEQFF. The CDR3 coding sequence is TGTGCCAGCAGCAATCTAGGCAATGAGCAGTTCTTC.

This clonotype was recorded a few times. This may come from a read error, since a much larger clone is one base off. This sequence joins TRBV20-1 and TRBJ1-2, with D possibly matching TRBD1 (6 bases). This CDR3 has 13 residues. Trimming left V 5 bases short and J 7 bases short, with 17 bases between. Germline V gene lookup returns CDR1 DFQATT and CDR2 SNEGSKA (reference sequence). The chain's CDR3 is CSAAGRGGRGYTF. The CDR3 bases are TGCAGTGCTGCGGGACGGGGGGGCCGTGGCTACACCTTC.

V and J are TRBV5-4 and TRBJ1-2, with D perhaps TRBD1 (5 bases). Trimming pared 4 bases from V and 8 bases from J, leaving 15 bases between. Germline CDR1 SGHNT, CDR2 YYREEE (reference sequence). The CDR3 has 13 residues. CDR3 bases: TGTGCCAGCAGCCGAGAGGACATGTCCGGCTACACCTTC. This codes for CASSREDMSGYTF.

J is TRBJ2-2 and V is TRBV19; D gene ambiguous. Per germline, CDR1 LNHDA and CDR2 SQIVND (reference sequence). V dropped 3 bases and J dropped 5 bases, with 7 bases sitting between them. The CDR3 runs to 13 residues. CDR3 DNA: TGTGCCAGTAGTATTTCGCAAACCGGGGAGCTGTTTTTT. It codes for CASSISQTGELFF.

The rearrangement uses TRBV7-9 and TRBJ2-7; no firm D call. Per germline, CDR1 SEHNR and CDR2 FQNEAQ (reference sequence). The CDR3 consists of 15 residues. Trimming took 4 bases from V and 5 from J, leaving 18 bases between them. CDR3 residues: CASSSTRALLHEQYF. The CDR3 nucleotides are TGTGCCAGCAGCTCCACCCGAGCCCTCCTCCACGAGCAGTACTTC.

V usage is TRBV15 and J usage is TRBJ1-2; unclear D gene. Trimming pared 5 bases from V and 8 bases from J, leaving 9 bases between. The CDR3 has 11 residues. The germline gives CDR1 LNHNV, CDR2 YYDKDF (reference sequence). The CDR3 spells CATSPTGGYTF. The CDR3 DNA reads as TGTGCCACCAGCCCCACGGGAGGCTACACCTTC.

Ten or more counts support this clonotype. The chain uses TRBV7-8 and TRBJ1-1; TRBD1 might be the D (5 bases). Between the trimmed V and J ends, which lost 4 bases and 1 base, there was a span of 10 bases. Germline CDR1 and CDR2: SGHVS and FQNEAQ. CDR3 length equals 14 residues. The CDR3 DNA follows: TGTGCCAGCAGCTCGACAGTTTCGAACACTGAAGCTTTCTTT. Its translation: CASSSTVSNTEAFF.

This clonotype was counted a single time. A much more abundant neighbour one base away suggests this may be a read error. The chain joins TRBV7-9 to TRBJ2-7, with 8 bases aligning to TRBD1. In germline, CDR1 is SEHNR, CDR2 FQNEAQ (reference sequence). The CDR3 runs to 15 residues. The CDR3 reads CASSPWGAGGNERYF. CDR3 coding DNA: TGTGCCAGCAGCCCTTGGGGAGCAGGGGGCAACGAGCGGTACTTC. The whole variable domain, filled in from reference TRBV7-9 and TRBJ2-7, reads DTGVSQNPRHKITKRGQNVTFRCDPISEHNRLYWYRQTLGQGPEFLTYFQNEAQLEKSRLLSDRFSAERPKGSFSTLEIQRTEQGDSAMYLCASSPWGAGGNERYFGPGTRLTVT.

The rearrangement links TRBV9 to TRBJ1-1; D is unresolved. The CDR3 is 14 residues long. CDR1 and CDR2 (germline): SGDLS, YYNGEE. The ends were cut back, 2 bases at V and 0 bases at J, with 8 bases in the middle. For the CDR3, the DNA is TGTGCCAGCAGCGTCTCCGTTATGAACACTGAAGCTTTCTTT. It translates to CASSVSVMNTEAFF.

The chain is built from TRBV10-3 and TRBJ1-2, with 9 nucleotides matching TRBD1. The CDR3 contains 15 residues. V trimming: 4 bases; J trimming: 5 bases; junction bases outside the gene matches: 8. In germline, CDR1 is ENHRY, CDR2 SYGVKD. The CDR3 reads CAISGQPGQGYGYTF. CDR3 nucleotide sequence: TGTGCCATCAGTGGGCAACCGGGACAGGGTTATGGCTACACCTTC.

This clonotype was counted a few times. V is TRBV10-3 and J is TRBJ1-2, with 9 bases that match TRBD1. J was trimmed by 8 bases and V by 0 bases; bases with no gene match: 7. Germline V gives CDR1 ENHRY, CDR2 SYGVKD. This CDR3 contains 15 residues. The CDR3 sequence: CAISESNRGPEGYTF. CDR3 nucleotide sequence: TGTGCCATCAGTGAGTCGAACAGGGGGCCGGAGGGCTACACCTTC.

Comments on this clonotype: A much bigger clone sits one base away, suggesting this may be a read error. The chain combines TRBV25-1 with TRBJ1-6; D is perhaps TRBD1 (5 bases). From germline, CDR1 is MGHDK and CDR2 SYGVNS. CDR3 size: 16 residues. The CDR3 bases are TGTGCCAGCAGCCACTCCCAAAGACAGTATAATCCACCCCTCCACTTT. This sequence encodes CASSHSQRQYNPPLHF.

This rearrangement joins TRBV29-1 to TRBJ1-6; D is uncertain. V was clipped by 4 bases and J by 8 bases, with 12 bases between them. In germline, CDR1 is SQVTM, CDR2 ANQGSEA. This CDR3 contains 13 residues. CDR3 DNA sequence: TGCAGCGTTGGGCAGGACGCCGATTCACCCCTCCACTTT. Amino acids: CSVGQDADSPLHF. The entire variable domain, with the rest obtained from reference TRBV29-1 and TRBJ1-6, is as follows: SAVISQKPSRDICQRGTSLTIQCQVDSQVTMMFWYRQQPGQSLTLIATANQGSEATYESGFVIDKFPISRPNLTFSTLTVSNMSPEDSSIYLCSVGQDADSPLHFGNGTRLTVT.

The J gene is TRBJ1-5, the V gene TRBV2; D is uncertain. The CDR3 totals 15 residues. The V gene's germline CDR1 is SNHLY and CDR2 FYNNEI. V shed 4 bases and J shed 5 bases, with 15 bases lying between them. The CDR3 DNA follows: TGTGCCAGCAGTGGGACTAGCGGGCGAGATCAGCCCCAGCATTTT. This sequence encodes CASSGTSGRDQPQHF.

The chain joins TRBV15 to TRBJ1-2; no clear D. The CDR3 sequence is 15 residues long. Germline values: CDR1 LNHNV, CDR2 YYDKDF (reference sequence). V was clipped by 4 bases and J by 0 bases, with 12 bases between them. CDR3 loop: CATSNSDIPNYGYTF. CDR3 nucleotides: TGTGCCACCAGCAACAGCGACATTCCTAACTATGGCTACACCTTC.

The V and J genes are TRBV10-3 and TRBJ2-7, with D perhaps TRBD1 (6 bases). The germline CDR1 and CDR2 sequences are ENHRY and SYGVKD. V gave up 2 bases and J gave up 6 bases, with 17 bases separating them. This CDR3 is built from 15 residues. CDR3 DNA sequence: TGTGCCATCAGTGAGGAGACGTGGACAGAGGCCGAGCAGTACTTC. Translation: CAISEETWTEAEQYF.

This clonotype was picked up many times. The V call is TRBV10-2, the J call TRBJ2-3; 9 positions match TRBD2. Germline V lookup: CDR1 WSHSY, CDR2 SAAADI. This CDR3 is built from 17 residues. Losses at the gene ends were 2 bases for V and 4 bases for J; bases not matched to a gene: 10. Here the CDR3 reads CASSEAIAGVGADTQYF. CDR3 nucleotide sequence: TGCGCCAGCAGTGAGGCGATAGCGGGAGTTGGTGCAGATACGCAGTATTTT.

In this sample, this clonotype turned up many times. The chain has TRBV20-1 and TRBJ2-5, with TRBD2 as a possible D gene (5 bases). There are 15 residues in the CDR3. V lost 0 bases and J 4 bases, leaving 15 bases between the germline ends. Looked up from germline, CDR1 is DFQATT and CDR2 is SNEGSKA (reference sequence). In DNA form, the CDR3 reads TGCAGTGCTAGAGATCTAGCTAGGGCCGGAGAGACCCAGTACTTC. Its protein product is CSARDLARAGETQYF.

The J gene is TRBJ2-7, the V gene TRBV4-3; D is possibly TRBD1 or TRBD2 (5 bases each). The ends were cut back, 0 bases at V and 2 bases at J, with 14 bases in the middle. This CDR3 has 16 amino acids. CDR1 LGHNA and CDR2 YSLEER come from the germline V gene. The CDR3 loop is CASSQDAGTLAYEQYF. The CDR3 DNA is TGCGCCAGCAGCCAAGACGCCGGGACCCTCGCCTACGAGCAGTACTTC.

This chain uses TRBV7-2 with TRBJ2-7; 11 bases map to TRBD2. Germline V gives CDR1 SGHTA, CDR2 FQGNSA. The J segment lost 7 bases and the V segment lost 5 bases, leaving 7 bases of the junction unmatched. The CDR3 runs to 14 residues. The CDR3 spells CASSPSGRPNEQYF. CDR3 nucleotides: TGTGCCAGCAGCCCTAGCGGGAGGCCAAATGAGCAGTACTTC.

This clonotype has only a few counts. This chain joins TRBV14 and TRBJ2-3; TRBD1 might be the D (5 bases). The CDR3 extends over 17 amino acids. From germline, CDR1 is SGHDN and CDR2 FVKESK. The ends were cut back, 6 bases at V and 2 bases at J, with 21 bases in the middle. The CDR3 reads CASSSFFGKGNTDTQYF. CDR3 in DNA: TGTGCCAGCAGTTCTTTTTTTGGGAAGGGGAACACAGATACGCAGTATTTT.

The DNA of the CDR3 is TGCAGTGCTAGTTTAGGAAAAGATACGCAGTATTTT. It yields the protein CSASLGKDTQYF. The V gene is TRBV20-1, the J gene TRBJ2-3; D remains ambiguous. The germline V gene has CDR1 DFQATT and CDR2 SNEGSKA (reference sequence). Trimming pared 3 bases from V and 5 bases from J, leaving 9 bases between. This CDR3 has 12 residues.